These 14 T cell receptor beta chains originate from one sample sequenced in a study of cytotoxic CD8 clonotypes in ibrutinib-treated CLL. The repertoire was sequenced with immunoSEQ multiplex PCR; TCRdb's copy has only in-frame clones and lacks some. The top ten clones hold about 29% of a sample with some 93,000 clones, about 72% of them seen once. Specimen: PBMCs, collected after 12 months of ibrutinib treatment. These receptors were collected from a human donor with chronic lymphocytic leukemia.

This chain connects TRBV5-1 to TRBJ1-5; D is uncertain. This CDR3 has 15 amino acids. From germline, CDR1 is SGHRS and CDR2 YFSETQ. The V and J ends lost 4 bases and 4 bases respectively, with 15 bases between them. This CDR3 is CASSPGPERNQPQHF. Here the CDR3 DNA reads TGCGCCAGCAGCCCCGGACCCGAACGGAATCAGCCCCAGCATTTT.

V and J are TRBV30 and TRBJ2-1; D is ambiguous. This CDR3 is 12 amino acids long. Between the trimmed V and J ends, which lost 0 bases and 5 bases, there was a span of 5 bases. Per germline, CDR1 GTSNPN and CDR2 SVGIG (reference sequence). CDR3 bases: TGTGCCTGGAGTGTACAGAACAATGAGCAGTTCTTC. It yields the protein CAWSVQNNEQFF.

V gene TRBV7-8 combines with J gene TRBJ1-2; 11 bases fit TRBD1. V lost 6 bases and J lost 0; bases outside the gene matches: 3. In germline, CDR1 is SGHVS, CDR2 FQNEAQ. The CDR3 covers 15 residues. CDR3 nucleotides: TGTGCCAGCAGGGGGACAGGGGGAGCTAACTATGGCTACACCTTC. Protein: CASRGTGGANYGYTF.

V gene TRBV6-5 combines with J gene TRBJ1-1, with TRBD1 as a possible D gene (5 bases). The CDR3 covers 15 residues. The germline V gene has CDR1 MNHEY and CDR2 SVGAGI. Trimming took off 4 bases at V and 6 bases at J, with 18 bases between the two ends. The CDR3 is CASSSRLQVISEAFF. The CDR3 bases are TGTGCCAGCAGTTCCCGCCTACAGGTTATCTCTGAAGCTTTCTTT.

The rearrangement joins TRBV7-2 to TRBJ1-6; D is uncertain. V lost 2 bases and J 4 bases, leaving 6 bases between the germline ends. The CDR3 sequence is 14 residues long. Germline assignment: CDR1 SGHTA and CDR2 FQGNSA. In DNA, the CDR3 is TGTGCCAGCAGCTTAAGACGATATAATTCACCCCTCCACTTT. It codes for CASSLRRYNSPLHF.

The genes are TRBV11-3 and TRBJ2-3; D not certain. This CDR3 spans 15 amino acids. Germline V gene lookup returns CDR1 SGHNT and CDR2 YENEEA. Trimming took 4 bases from V and 0 from J, leaving 11 bases between them. CDR3 sequence reads: CASSSKLTSTDTQYF. CDR3 in DNA: TGTGCCAGCAGCTCGAAACTAACGAGCACAGATACGCAGTATTTT.

The genes are TRBV7-2 and TRBJ2-5, with 9 bases matching TRBD2. Germline-derived CDR1 and CDR2 are SGHTA and FQGNSA. V shed 4 bases, J shed 5 bases, and the junction held 14 bases outside the gene matches. This CDR3 has 17 amino acids. The CDR3 reads CASSSELWRGGTETQYF. The CDR3 bases are TGTGCCAGCAGCTCCGAACTCTGGCGGGGGGGCACTGAGACCCAGTACTTC. The variable domain in full, completed from reference TRBV7-2 and TRBJ2-5, reads GAGVSQSPSNKVTEKGKDVELRCDPISGHTALYWYRQSLGQGLEFLIYFQGNSAPDKSGLPSDRFSAERTGGSVSTLTIQRTQQEDSAVYLCASSSELWRGGTETQYFGPGTRLLVL.

The chain combines TRBV6-5 with TRBJ2-5; tentatively, D is TRBD1 (5 bases). The V gene's germline CDR1 is MNHEY and CDR2 SVGAGI. Trimming left V 6 bases short and J 7 bases short, with 21 bases between. This CDR3 spans 15 amino acids. CDR3 in DNA: TGTGCCAGCAGACCCTATTTGGGGCAAAAAGGGACCCAGTACTTC. Amino acids: CASRPYLGQKGTQYF.

The V and J genes are TRBV28 and TRBJ1-1; D is ambiguous. CDR3 size: 13 residues. Germline V lookup: CDR1 MDHEN, CDR2 SYDVKM. V shed 6 bases and J shed 8 bases, with 16 bases lying between them. CDR3 DNA sequence: TGTGCCAGCAGAAAGTCACACCCCGGGGAAGCTTTCTTT. Its protein is CASRKSHPGEAFF.

The genes are TRBV30 and TRBJ1-4; TRBD1 matches 8 bases. This CDR3 contains 20 residues. Looked up from germline, CDR1 is GTSNPN and CDR2 is SVGIG (reference sequence). J lost 0 bases, V lost 3 bases, and 18 bases had no gene match. The CDR3 coding sequence is TGTGCCTGGAGGGGGACAGGCAGCACATTCCTTATTGCAACTAATGAAAAACTGTTTTTT. Its protein product is CAWRGTGSTFLIATNEKLFF.

The V gene is TRBV29-1, the J gene TRBJ1-3; 9 bases line up with TRBD1. V lost 5 bases to trimming and J lost 3 bases; unmatched junction nucleotides: 5. The CDR3 spans 14 residues. Germline V gives CDR1 SQVTM, CDR2 ANQGSEA. In nucleotides, the CDR3 is TGCAGCGTTTTACAGGGGGCTGGTGGAAACACCATATATTTT. It specifies CSVLQGAGGNTIYF.

In DNA form, the CDR3 reads TGTGCCAGTACCCCAGGCGTGGAGAAAGAGACCCAGTACTTC. The encoded protein is CASTPGVEKETQYF. The rearrangement links TRBV19 to TRBJ2-5; the D is unclear. From germline, CDR1 is LNHDA and CDR2 SQIVND (reference sequence). V dropped 7 bases and J dropped 3 bases, with 15 bases sitting between them. CDR3 length: 14 amino acids.

This clone is a singleton in its sample. The gene calls are TRBV5-1 and TRBJ2-1; 9 positions match TRBD1. The CDR3 is 14 residues long. Per germline, CDR1 SGHRS and CDR2 YFSETQ. J was trimmed by 6 bases and V by 4 bases; bases with no gene match: 5. The CDR3 sequence is CASSGTGSGNEQFF. For the CDR3, the DNA is TGCGCCAGCAGCGGGACAGGGTCCGGCAATGAGCAGTTCTTC.

The chain combines TRBV5-6 with TRBJ1-5; 11 positions agree with TRBD1. The trim removed 2 bases at V and 6 bases at J, leaving 1 base unmatched. The CDR3 has 14 amino acids. Germline-derived CDR1 and CDR2 are SGHDT and YYEEEE. CDR3 protein: CASSFGQGAQPQHF. DNA for the CDR3: TGTGCCAGCAGCTTCGGACAGGGGGCTCAGCCCCAGCATTTT.